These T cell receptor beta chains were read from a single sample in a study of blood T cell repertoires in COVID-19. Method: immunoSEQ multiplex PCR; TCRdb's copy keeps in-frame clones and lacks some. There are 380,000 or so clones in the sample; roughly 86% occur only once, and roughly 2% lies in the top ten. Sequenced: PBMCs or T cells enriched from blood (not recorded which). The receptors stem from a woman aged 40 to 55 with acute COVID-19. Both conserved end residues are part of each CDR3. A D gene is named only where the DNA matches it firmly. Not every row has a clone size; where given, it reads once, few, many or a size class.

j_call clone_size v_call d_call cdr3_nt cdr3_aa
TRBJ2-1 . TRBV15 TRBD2 TGTGCCACCAGCAGACGGACTAGCGGGACAAACCAGCAGTTCTTC CATSRRTSGTNQQFF
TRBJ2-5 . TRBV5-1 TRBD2 TGCGCCAGCAGCTTGTCCCTAGCGGAATGGGAGACCCAGTACTTC CASSLSLAEWETQYF
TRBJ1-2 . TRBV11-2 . TGTGCCAGCAGCTTATCCCCCCCGGGCGGGTACACCTTC CASSLSPPGGYTF
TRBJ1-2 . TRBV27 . TGTGCCAGCAGTTTAGGCCCAGGGCTCTATGGCTACACCTTC CASSLGPGLYGYTF
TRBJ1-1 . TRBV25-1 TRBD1 TGTGCCAGCAGTGAATATCCCCTGACAGGGGGCAAGGTCACTGAAGCTTTCTTT CASSEYPLTGGKVTEAFF
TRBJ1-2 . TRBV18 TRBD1 TGTGCCAGCTCACCACCGACAGGGGTTGGTGGCTACACCTTC CASSPPTGVGGYTF
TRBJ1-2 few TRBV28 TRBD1 TGTGCCAGCAGGACAGGGGGCGCTTCCTATGGCTACACCTTC CASRTGGASYGYTF
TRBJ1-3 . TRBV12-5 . TGTGCTAGTGGTGGATCCGGGACTGGAAACACCATATATTTT CASGGSGTGNTIYF
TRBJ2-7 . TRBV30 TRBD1 TGTGCCTGGAGGCGGCAGGGGGCGGGCGAGCAGTACTTC CAWRRQGAGEQYF
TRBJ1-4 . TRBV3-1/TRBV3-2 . TGTGCCAGCAGCCTAGGGGAGGGGGAAAAACTGTTTTTT CASSLGEGEKLFF
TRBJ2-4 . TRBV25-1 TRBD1 TGTGCCAGCAGTAACCGGGACAGGGGCGACATTCAGTACTTC CASSNRDRGDIQYF
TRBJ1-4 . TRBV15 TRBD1 TGTGCCACCGGGCAGACCGGACAGGAGAATGAAAAACTGTTTTTT CATGQTGQENEKLFF
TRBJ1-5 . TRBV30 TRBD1 TGTGCCTGGAGTGCCCAACAGGGGGACTATAGCAATCAGCCCCAGCATTTT CAWSAQQGDYSNQPQHF
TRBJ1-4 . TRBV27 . TGTGCCAGCAGTAGGCTGTTAGGGGGTGAAAAACTGTTTTTT CASSRLLGGEKLFF
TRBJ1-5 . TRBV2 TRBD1 TGTGCCAGCAGTAGGGACAGAAATCAGCCCCAGCATTTT CASSRDRNQPQHF
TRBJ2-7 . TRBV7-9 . TGTGCCAGCAGCTCCGGAGTATCTTCCTACGAGCAGTACTTC CASSSGVSSYEQYF
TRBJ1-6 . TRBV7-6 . TGTGCCAGCAGCTTAGATTCGGATTCACCCCTCCACTTT CASSLDSDSPLHF
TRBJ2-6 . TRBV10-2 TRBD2 TGCGCCAGCAAGCCCACTAGCGGAAGCTCTGGGGCCAACGTCCTGACTTTC CASKPTSGSSGANVLTF
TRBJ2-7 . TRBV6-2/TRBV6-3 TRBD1 TGTGCCAGCAGTTACCGGGACAGGGGTGCGTACGAGCAGTACTTC CASSYRDRGAYEQYF
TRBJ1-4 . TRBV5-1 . TGCGCCAGCAGCACCTACCTCAGTGGGGGGAATGAAAAACTGTTTTTT CASSTYLSGGNEKLFF
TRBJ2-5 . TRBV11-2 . TGTGCCAGCAGCTTAGCGGGCCAGGGGTTGAAGACCCAGTACTTC CASSLAGQGLKTQYF
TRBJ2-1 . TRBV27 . TGTGCCAGCAGTTTAGACTCCACAGGGTACGGTTCCTACAATGAGCAGTTCTTC CASSLDSTGYGSYNEQFF
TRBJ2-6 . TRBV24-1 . TGTGCCACCAGTGACACCGACAGTGTCAGGCCCAACGTCCTGACTTTC CATSDTDSVRPNVLTF
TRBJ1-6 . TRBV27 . TGTGCCAGCAGTTTATCGATCGGGTTTTTAGGATCACCCCTCCACTTT CASSLSIGFLGSPLHF
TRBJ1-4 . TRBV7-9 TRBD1 TGTGCCAGCAGCTGGGACAGGGAGGTTGAAAAACTGTTTTTT CASSWDREVEKLFF